This TCR beta chain comes out of a study of control samples from healthy donors and cancer patients (dated by TCRdb to the early 2020s). Library method: the immunoSEQ multiplex PCR assay. The table comes from immuneACCESS by way of TCRdb, which keeps in-frame sequences with V and J called. Part of the clones is missing from these tables; in studies checked, under half for an unresolved V gene and the rest for unknown reasons. The sample table records 150,000 to 200,000 clones; 90% of these occur just once. Together, the top ten hold about 1.4% of the sample. Sequences GTSNPN (CDR1) and SVGIG (CDR2) are obtained from the germline V gene (reference sequence). Reading from cysteine to phenylalanine, the CDR3 counts 16 amino acids. Only CDR3 DNA is held: 48 bases, read in frame from base 1. Trimming costs V 3 bases and J 3 bases, and their ends lie 21 bases apart. Notes on this clone: Its specific antigen is unknown. The record has no base qualities; no much larger clone is one base away.

The rearranged segments are TRBV30 and TRBJ2-7, with the D segment possibly TRBD1 or TRBD2, each aligning over 6 bases. The sequencing input was blood. This receptor was taken from a woman in her forties or fifties in good health. The bases read TGTGCCTGGAGGGAGATAGGGGGGAAGGGTCTCTACGAGCAGTACTTC. The resulting protein is CAWREIGGKGLYEQYF.